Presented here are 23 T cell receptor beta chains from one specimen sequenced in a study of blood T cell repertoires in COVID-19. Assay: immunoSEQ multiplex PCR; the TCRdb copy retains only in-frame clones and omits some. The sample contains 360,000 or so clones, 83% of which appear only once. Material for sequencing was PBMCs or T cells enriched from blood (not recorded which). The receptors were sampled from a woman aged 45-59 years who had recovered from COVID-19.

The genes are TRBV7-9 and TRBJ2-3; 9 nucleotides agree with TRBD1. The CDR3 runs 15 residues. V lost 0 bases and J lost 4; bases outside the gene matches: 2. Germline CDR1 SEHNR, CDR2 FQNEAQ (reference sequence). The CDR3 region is CASSLATGGADTQYF. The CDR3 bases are TGTGCCAGCAGCTTAGCGACAGGGGGGGCAGATACGCAGTATTTT.

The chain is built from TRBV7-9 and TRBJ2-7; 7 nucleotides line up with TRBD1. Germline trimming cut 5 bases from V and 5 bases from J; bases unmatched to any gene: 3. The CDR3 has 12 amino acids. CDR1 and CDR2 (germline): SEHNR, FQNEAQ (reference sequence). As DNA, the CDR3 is TGTGCCAGCAGCCGGGACAGACACGAGCAGTACTTC. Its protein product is CASSRDRHEQYF.

The CDR3 bases are TGCGCCAGCAGCCCCCTCGGACAGGGCGAGATGAACACTGAAGCTTTCTTT. Translation: CASSPLGQGEMNTEAFF. V and J are TRBV5-1 and TRBJ1-1; TRBD1 aligns across 8 bases. Trimming removed 4 bases from V and 0 bases from J; junction bases left unmatched: 11. This CDR3 is 17 amino acids long. Germline V lookup: CDR1 SGHRS, CDR2 YFSETQ.

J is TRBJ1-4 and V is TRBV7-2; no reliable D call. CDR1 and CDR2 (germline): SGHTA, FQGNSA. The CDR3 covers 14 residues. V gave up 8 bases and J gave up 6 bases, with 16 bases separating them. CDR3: CASGLSRTDEKLFF. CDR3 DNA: TGTGCCAGCGGACTCTCCCGCACGGATGAAAAACTGTTTTTT.

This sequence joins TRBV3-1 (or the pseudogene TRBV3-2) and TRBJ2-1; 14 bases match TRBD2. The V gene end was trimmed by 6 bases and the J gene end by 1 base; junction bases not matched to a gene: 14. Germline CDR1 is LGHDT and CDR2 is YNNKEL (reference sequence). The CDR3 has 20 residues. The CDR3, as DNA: TGTGCCAGCAGATCCAATCCGGGACTAGCGGGAGATCGGTCCTACAATGAGCAGTTCTTC. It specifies CASRSNPGLAGDRSYNEQFF.

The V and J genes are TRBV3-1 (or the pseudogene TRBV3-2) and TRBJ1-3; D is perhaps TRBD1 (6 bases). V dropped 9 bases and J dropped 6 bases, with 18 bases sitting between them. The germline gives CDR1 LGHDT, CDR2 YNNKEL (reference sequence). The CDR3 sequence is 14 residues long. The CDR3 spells CASRRAGETNTIYF. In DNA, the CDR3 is TGTGCCAGTCGTAGGGCAGGGGAGACAAACACCATATATTTT.

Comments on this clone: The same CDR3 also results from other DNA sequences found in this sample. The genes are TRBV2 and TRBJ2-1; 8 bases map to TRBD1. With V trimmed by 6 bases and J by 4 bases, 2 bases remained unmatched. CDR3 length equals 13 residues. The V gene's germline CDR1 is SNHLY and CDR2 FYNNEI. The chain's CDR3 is CASSRQGYNEQFF. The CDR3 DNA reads TGTGCCAGCAGCCGACAGGGGTACAATGAGCAGTTCTTC.

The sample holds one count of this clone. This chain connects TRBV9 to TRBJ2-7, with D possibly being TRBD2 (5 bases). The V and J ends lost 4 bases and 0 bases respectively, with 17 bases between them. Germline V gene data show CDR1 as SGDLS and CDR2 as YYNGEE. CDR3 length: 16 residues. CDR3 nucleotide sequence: TGTGCCAGCAGCAAACGGGGTGGAAGCGGCTCCTACGAGCAGTACTTC. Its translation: CASSKRGGSGSYEQYF.

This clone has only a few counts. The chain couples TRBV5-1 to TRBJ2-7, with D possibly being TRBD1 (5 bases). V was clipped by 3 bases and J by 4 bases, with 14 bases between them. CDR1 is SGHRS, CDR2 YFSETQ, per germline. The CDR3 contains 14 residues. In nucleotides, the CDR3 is TGCGCCAGCAGCTGGACCGCAGGGAAATACGAGCAGTACTTC. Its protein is CASSWTAGKYEQYF.

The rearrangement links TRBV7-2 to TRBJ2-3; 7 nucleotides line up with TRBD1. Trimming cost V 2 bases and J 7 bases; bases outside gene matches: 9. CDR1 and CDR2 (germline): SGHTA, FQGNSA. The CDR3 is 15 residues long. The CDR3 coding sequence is TGTGCCAGCAGCTTAACAGGGGCGCCCCGACATACGCAGTATTTT. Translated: CASSLTGAPRHTQYF.

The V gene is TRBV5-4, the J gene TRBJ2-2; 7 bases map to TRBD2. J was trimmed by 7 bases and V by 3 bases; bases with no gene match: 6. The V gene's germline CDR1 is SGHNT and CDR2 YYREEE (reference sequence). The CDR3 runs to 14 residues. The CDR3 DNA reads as TGTGCCAGCAGCTCGAGACTAGCAGTCGGGGAGCTGTTTTTT. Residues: CASSSRLAVGELFF.

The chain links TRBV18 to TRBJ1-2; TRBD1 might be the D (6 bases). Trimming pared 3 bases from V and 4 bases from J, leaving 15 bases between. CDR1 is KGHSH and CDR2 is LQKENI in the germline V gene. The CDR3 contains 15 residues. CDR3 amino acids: CASSPQQGMSYGYTF. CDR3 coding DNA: TGTGCCAGCTCACCTCAACAGGGAATGAGCTATGGCTACACCTTC.

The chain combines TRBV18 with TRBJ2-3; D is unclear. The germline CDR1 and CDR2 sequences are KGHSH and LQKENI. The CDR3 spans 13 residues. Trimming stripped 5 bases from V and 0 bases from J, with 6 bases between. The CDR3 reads CASSVPSTDTQYF. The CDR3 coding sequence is TGTGCCAGCTCAGTCCCTAGCACAGATACGCAGTATTTT.

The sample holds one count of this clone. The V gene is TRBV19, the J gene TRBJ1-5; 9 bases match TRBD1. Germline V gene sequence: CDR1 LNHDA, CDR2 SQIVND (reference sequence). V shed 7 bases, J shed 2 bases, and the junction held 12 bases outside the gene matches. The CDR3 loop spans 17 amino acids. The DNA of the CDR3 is TGTGCCAGTACAACGGAAGGACAGGGGATTCGCAATCAGCCCCAGCATTTT. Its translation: CASTTEGQGIRNQPQHF.

CDR3 sequence reads: CASSYMGGRTEAFF. CDR3 sequence (DNA): TGTGCCAGCAGTTATATGGGTGGGCGCACTGAAGCTTTCTTT. V and J are TRBV6-2 or TRBV6-3 and TRBJ1-1; D is uncertain. Per germline, CDR1 MNHEY and CDR2 SVGEGT. The V end was cut by 3 bases, the J end by 4 bases, with 12 bases between. The CDR3 has 14 residues.

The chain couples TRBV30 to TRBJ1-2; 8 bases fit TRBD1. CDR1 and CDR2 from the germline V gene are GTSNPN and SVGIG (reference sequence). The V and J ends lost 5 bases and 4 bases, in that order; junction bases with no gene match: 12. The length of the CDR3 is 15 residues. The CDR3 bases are TGTGCCTGGGCGGGATCGACAGGGGTAATCTATGGCTACACCTTC. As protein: CAWAGSTGVIYGYTF.

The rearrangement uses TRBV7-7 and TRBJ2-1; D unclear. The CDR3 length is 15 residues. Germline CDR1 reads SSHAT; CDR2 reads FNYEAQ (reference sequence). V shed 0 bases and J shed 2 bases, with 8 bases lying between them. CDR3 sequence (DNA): TGTGCCAGCAGCTTAGCCGCGGAACCCTACAATGAGCAGTTCTTC. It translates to CASSLAAEPYNEQFF.

CDR3 region: CASSQPLAGQETQYF. CDR3 bases: TGCGCCAGCAGCCAACCTCTAGCGGGGCAAGAGACCCAGTACTTC. The J gene is TRBJ2-5, the V gene TRBV4-1, with 9 nucleotides matching TRBD2. The CDR3 loop spans 15 amino acids. The V segment lost 2 bases and the J segment 2 bases; nucleotides outside the gene matches: 3. From germline, CDR1 is MGHRA and CDR2 YSYEKL.

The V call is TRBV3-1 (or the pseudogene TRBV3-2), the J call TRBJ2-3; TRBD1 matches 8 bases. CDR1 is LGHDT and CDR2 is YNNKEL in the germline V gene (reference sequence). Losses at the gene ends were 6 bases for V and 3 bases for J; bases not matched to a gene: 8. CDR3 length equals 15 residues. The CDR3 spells CASSERTGWTDTQYF. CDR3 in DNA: TGTGCCAGCAGTGAACGGACAGGGTGGACAGATACGCAGTATTTT.

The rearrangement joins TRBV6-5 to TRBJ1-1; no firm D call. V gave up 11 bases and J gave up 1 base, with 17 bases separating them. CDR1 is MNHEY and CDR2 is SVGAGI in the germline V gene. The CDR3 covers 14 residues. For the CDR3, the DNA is TGTGCCTGCTTTGGCAGGAAATCGAACACTGAAGCTTTCTTT. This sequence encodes CACFGRKSNTEAFF.

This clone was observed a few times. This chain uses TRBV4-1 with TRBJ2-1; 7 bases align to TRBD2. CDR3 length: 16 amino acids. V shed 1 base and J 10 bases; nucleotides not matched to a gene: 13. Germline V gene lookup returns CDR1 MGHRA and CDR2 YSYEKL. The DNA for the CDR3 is TGCGCCAGCAGCCAAGCGTGGGGGATAGCGGGTTGGGAGCAGTTCTTC. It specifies CASSQAWGIAGWEQFF.

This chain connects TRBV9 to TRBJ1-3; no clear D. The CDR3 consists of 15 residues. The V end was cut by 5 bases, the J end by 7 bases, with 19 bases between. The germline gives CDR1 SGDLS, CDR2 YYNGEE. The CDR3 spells CASSPRGPGVNTIYF. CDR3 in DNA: TGTGCCAGCAGTCCCCGCGGGCCCGGGGTGAACACCATATATTTT.

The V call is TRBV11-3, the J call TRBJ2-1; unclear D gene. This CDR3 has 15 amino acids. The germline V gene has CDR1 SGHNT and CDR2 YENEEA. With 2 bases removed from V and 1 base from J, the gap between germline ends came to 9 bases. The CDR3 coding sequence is TGTGCCAGCAGCTTATTCTCGCGGTCCTACAATGAGCAGTTCTTC. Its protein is CASSLFSRSYNEQFF. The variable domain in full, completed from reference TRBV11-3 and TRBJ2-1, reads EAGVVQSPRYKIIEKKQPVAFWCNPISGHNTLYWYLQNLGQGPELLIRYENEEAVDDSQLPKDRFSAERLKGVDSTLKIQPAELGDSAVYLCASSLFSRSYNEQFFGPGTRLTVL.